A selection of T cell receptor beta chains follows, all from one sample in a study of T cells after yellow fever vaccination. TCRdb used MiXCR to reprocess the 5' RACE reads, holding one entry per CDR3 protein. Among about 240,000 distinct CDR3 sequences, roughly 7.2% were seen once, and the ten largest hold roughly 0.86%. This material consisted of CD4+ T cells sorted from PBMCs, taken 15 days after the yellow fever booster vaccination. These receptors originate from a man under 40 who received the YFV17D yellow fever vaccine. CDR3s include the opening cysteine and the closing phenylalanine or tryptophan. A D gene is named only where the DNA matches it firmly. A row's size may be missing; if present it is once, few, many or a size class.

CDR3 length	clone size	J gene	V gene	D gene	CDR3 DNA	CDR3 protein
15	.	TRBJ1-2	TRBV9	.	TGTGCCAGCAGCGTAGAGGGGGTAGTTCCCTATGGCTACACCTTC	CASSVEGVVPYGYTF
14	few	TRBJ2-3	TRBV11-2	TRBD1	TGTGCCAGCAGCGCTCAACAGGGGGCAGATACGCAGTATTTT	CASSAQQGADTQYF
15	few	TRBJ2-1	TRBV28	TRBD2	TGTGCCAGCCTAACTAGCGGGTCGACCTACAATGAGCAGTTCTTC	CASLTSGSTYNEQFF
12	few	TRBJ2-7	TRBV18	.	TGTGCCAGCTCACCGGAGGGGGACGAGCAGTACTTC	CASSPEGDEQYF
12	many	TRBJ2-1	TRBV7-9	TRBD2	TGTGCCAGCAGCTTCCTAGCGGTCCAGCAGTTCTTC	CASSFLAVQQFF
17	few	TRBJ2-7	TRBV21-1	.	TGTGCCAGCAGCAAAGTTAATATAGCGGGAGGGCCCTACGAGCAGTACTTC	CASSKVNIAGGPYEQYF
12	many	TRBJ2-1	TRBV3-1	.	TGTGCCAGCAGCTCCGCCTACAATGAGCAGTTCTTC	CASSSAYNEQFF
16	many	TRBJ2-3	TRBV5-1	.	TGCGCCAGCAGCTTGAATCCAACGAGGCACACAGATACGCAGTATTTT	CASSLNPTRHTDTQYF
16	.	TRBJ1-2	TRBV7-2	.	TGTGCCAGCAGCTTAGCCATATCCAGGGGATTTGGGGGCTACACCTTC	CASSLAISRGFGGYTF
13	few	TRBJ2-7	TRBV18	.	TGTGCCAGCTCCCCAGGGAAATGGAGGGAGCAGTACTTC	CASSPGKWREQYF
13	.	TRBJ2-7	TRBV10-3	.	TGTGCCATCAGTGAGTCGAACAGCTACGAGCAGTACTTC	CAISESNSYEQYF
13	many	TRBJ2-1	TRBV7-6	TRBD2	TGTGCCAGCAGCTTTAGCGGGGTGAATGAGCAGTTCTTC	CASSFSGVNEQFF
15	many	TRBJ2-3	TRBV19	TRBD1	TGTGCCAGTAGTCTACGGACAGGGAGCACAGATACGCAGTATTTT	CASSLRTGSTDTQYF
17	few	TRBJ1-3	TRBV7-9	TRBD1	TGTGCCAGCAGCTTGGGGACAGGGGGCAGAACTGGAAACACCATATATTTT	CASSLGTGGRTGNTIYF
13	few	TRBJ1-1	TRBV7-3	.	TGTGCCAGCAGCTTAAGCGGGGGCAGAGAAGCTTTCTTT	CASSLSGGREAFF
14	many	TRBJ2-5	TRBV6-5	.	TGTGCCAGCAGTTACGAGCGGCTGGCGGGGACCCAGTACTTC	CASSYERLAGTQYF
15	many	TRBJ2-1	TRBV4-3	.	TGCGCCAGCAGCCAAGCGTCGGGACTTTTCAGTGAGCAGTTCTTC	CASSQASGLFSEQFF
14	.	TRBJ2-7	TRBV28	TRBD2	TGTGCCAGCAGTTTATCGGGGAGGGCCTACGAGCAGTACTTC	CASSLSGRAYEQYF
16	few	TRBJ2-2	TRBV7-6	TRBD2	TGTGCCAGCAGCCCTGCCAGCGGGAGTATGACCGGGGAGCTGTTTTTT	CASSPASGSMTGELFF
13	few	TRBJ1-5	TRBV28	.	TGTGCCAGCAGTCACAGAAACAATCAGCCCCAGCATTTT	CASSHRNNQPQHF
18	many	TRBJ2-7	TRBV19	TRBD2	TGTGCCAGTACCCCAAGAGGGAGTAGCGGGAGTTTTCTCTACGAGCAGTACTTC	CASTPRGSSGSFLYEQYF
13	few	TRBJ1-1	TRBV7-9	.	TGTGCCAGCCAGGCCCTGGAAAGCACTGAAGCTTTCTTT	CASQALESTEAFF
15	.	TRBJ2-7	TRBV7-2	.	TGTGCCAGCAGCTTTCAGGCGATGATGACCTACGAGCAGTACTTC	CASSFQAMMTYEQYF